This T cell receptor beta chain was observed in a study of blood T cells in healthy people across ages (dated by TCRdb to between 2015 and 2017). With regard to the full study: In model experiments, roughly one uniquely barcoded TCR beta cDNA molecule per two T cells was captured by template switching. Age-related changes in TCR beta repertoire diversity were measured in the study by deep sequencing normalized with unique cDNA molecular identifiers. Four age groups were formed from the donors: young (average 16 years), middle-aged (approximately 39), aged (under 70) and long-lived (about 80). To avoid experimental bias, donors of different ages were randomly spread across the sequencing lanes. The study analyzed two additional independent replicas of 1 million unique cDNA reads from the same blood draw for two donors, one aged 18 to 30 and one aged 80 or older. General conclusions and limits of the study: There was a strong correlation between observed TCR beta diversity and the percentage of naive T cells measured by flow cytometry. Compared with the aged group, more naive CD4+ T cells, fewer expanded clones and increased TCR diversity were shown by the long-lived group, suggesting age selection. Observed TCR beta diversity per million T cells fell roughly linearly with age, and a significant reduction was already apparent by age roughly 40. Estimates of total diversity based on one million sequenced T cells were regarded as lower bounds and as underestimates. Because profiling used bulk unsorted PBMCs, naive and antigen-experienced compartments could not be compared conclusively. Because the CMV infection status of the donors was unknown, age-related changes in expanded clonotypes may potentially have been confounded.

Comments on this clonotype: Its antigen is currently not known. The input lacks base qualities; no much larger clone sits a single base away.

Looking up the germline V gene yields CDR1 SGHRS and CDR2 YFSETQ. Including the terminal cysteine and phenylalanine, the CDR3 comprises 14 residues. Of the read, only the CDR3 DNA is kept; its 42 bases are in frame from base 1. V is shortened by 1 base, J by 7 bases, and the region joining them spans 14 bases. Libraries were built with 5' RACE. This sample was sequenced with an Illumina HiSeq 2500. A second 7 to 11 cycle PCR used a sample-barcoded 5' primer and a J-beta primer mix. A template-switch 5' adaptor carrying 12 random nucleotides introduced a unique molecular identifier onto each TCR beta cDNA molecule. Each sample yielded at least 2.5 million CDR3-containing paired-end reads. First-strand cDNA was synthesized from all RNA with the Mint cDNA synthesis kit, primed by a TRBC-specific oligonucleotide. Following uracil-DNA glycosylase treatment, all cDNA underwent a first 18-cycle PCR with the universal primers M1SS and BC2_uni_R. Processing in the source paper ran as follows. Each sample was normalized by randomly selecting 1 million high-quality reads, each carrying a distinct molecular identifier. Instead of being binned into consensus sequences, reads with shared molecular identifiers were discarded. MiTCR, with a Q25 quality threshold and the strictest error-elimination algorithm, was used for CDR3 identification, clonotype clustering and error correction. A nonparametric unseen species model with Euler transformation was used to estimate a lower bound on total TCR beta diversity. TCRdb's own reprocessing of the public reads used fastp at Q25 and MiXCR and kept productive beta chains. Under each unique CDR3 protein, matching rows form one entry showing the most common genes and DNA. For this entry, the V and J calls and clone size follow TCRdb and not the study's own pipeline. Within this sample are 650,000 to 1,000,000 distinct CDR3 sequences, with 46% of them counted one time only. In total, the top ten clones hold around a sixth of the sample.

The donors were roughly 39 Caucasian individuals from Russia, aged about 6 to 100 years, who were systemically healthy. Each donor gave approximately 9.3 milliliters of peripheral blood, collected into EDTA-treated Vacutainer tubes. PBMCs were isolated by Ficoll-Paque density-gradient centrifugation, with at least 6 million obtained per sample. Trizol reagent was used to extract total RNA from the PBMCs, yielding at least 5.5 micrograms per sample. For every donor, an aliquot of PBMCs went through flow cytometry to measure the percentages of naive CD45RAhigh/CD27high T cells. The TCR was taken from a man at least 80 years old in good health. Sequencing was performed on blood. The V and J segments used are TRBV5-1 and TRBJ1-1; perhaps TRBD1 is the D gene, with 5 bases matching. Read as DNA, the sequence is TGCGCCAGCAGCTTGAGACAGCCCAGAGGTGAAGCTTTCTTT. It translates to CASSLRQPRGEAFF.